These T cell receptor beta chains were read from a single sample in a study of patients and donors after allogeneic stem cell transplantation. In TCRdb, the RT-PCR reads were re-called with MiXCR into one record per CDR3 protein. This table has some 150,000 distinct CDR3 sequences, about 40% appearing once. The specimen was blood, either unsorted or a sorted T cell fraction (not recorded which). These receptors all stem from a human donor who was either an allogeneic HSCT recipient or a stem cell or donor lymphocyte infusion donor (not recorded which). It is not recorded whose cells these are; they may come from a transplant donor. Each CDR3 is given with its conserved first and last residue. The D gene is left open where the match is weak. The size field is filled for only some rows; it gives once, few, many or a size class.

J,V,D,size,CDR3,DNA
TRBJ2-4,TRBV9,TRBD1,.,CASSATTGKARNIQYF,TGTGCCAGCAGCGCGACGACAGGGAAAGCTAGGAACATTCAGTACTTC
TRBJ2-1,TRBV7-9,.,.,CASSLARQGGYNEQFF,TGTGCCAGCAGCTTAGCCCGACAGGGAGGTTACAATGAGCAGTTCTTC
TRBJ1-6,TRBV27,.,.,CASSGQGNSPLHF,TGTGCCAGCAGTGGGCAGGGGAATTCACCCCTCCACTTT
TRBJ2-3,TRBV6-1,.,.,CASSEKVHTQYF,TGTGCCAGCAGTGAAAAAGTACATACGCAGTATTTT
TRBJ1-6,TRBV7-2,.,few,CASSFGGTNSPLHF,TGTGCCAGCAGCTTCGGGGGGACTAATTCACCCCTCCACTTT
TRBJ1-5,TRBV6-2/TRBV6-3,.,many,CASSYSSRGNQPQHF,TGTGCCAGCAGTTACTCGTCCAGGGGCAATCAGCCCCAGCATTTT
TRBJ2-3,TRBV12-3/TRBV12-4,.,.,CASMGFTDTQYF,TGTGCCAGTATGGGGTTTACAGATACGCAGTATTTT
TRBJ1-2,TRBV9,.,.,CASSADPPLPGNYGYTF,TGTGCCAGCAGCGCCGATCCCCCCCTCCCGGGGAACTATGGCTACACCTTC
TRBJ1-1,TRBV5-1,.,once,CASSSDGTEAFF,TGCGCCAGCAGCTCGGATGGCACTGAAGCTTTCTTT
TRBJ1-1,TRBV29-1,.,few,CSGKVNTEAFF,TGCAGCGGGAAGGTGAACACTGAAGCTTTCTTT
TRBJ1-2,TRBV5-1,.,few,CASSLESLGGYTF,TGCGCCAGCAGCTTGGAATCCCTCGGGGGCTACACCTTC
TRBJ1-2,TRBV5-5,TRBD1,many,CASSSSGADRGHGYTF,TGTGCCAGCAGCTCCTCAGGCGCTGACAGGGGTCATGGCTACACCTTC
TRBJ2-1,TRBV12-3/TRBV12-4,TRBD2,.,CASRPSGSRNEQFF,TGTGCCAGCCGTCCTAGCGGGTCGCGTAATGAGCAGTTCTTC
TRBJ1-5,TRBV30,.,few,CAWSVRSTGNQPQHF,TGTGCCTGGAGTGTACGAAGCACAGGGAATCAGCCCCAGCATTTT
TRBJ1-5,TRBV6-6,.,.,CASRDNQPQHF,TGTGCCAGCAGGGACAATCAGCCCCAGCATTTT
TRBJ2-1,TRBV20-1,.,once,CSARELKGANEQFF,TGCAGTGCTAGAGAGTTAAAGGGAGCCAATGAGCAGTTCTTC
TRBJ1-1,TRBV6-5,TRBD1,.,CASSATGGPDTEAFF,TGTGCCAGCAGTGCGACAGGGGGACCTGACACTGAAGCTTTCTTT
TRBJ1-2,TRBV12-3/TRBV12-4,.,.,CASSLRRATNGYTF,TGTGCCAGCAGTTTAAGGAGGGCAACAAATGGCTACACCTTC
TRBJ1-1,TRBV12-3/TRBV12-4,.,.,CASSPGRSTEAFF,TGTGCCAGCAGTCCCGGCCGGAGCACTGAAGCTTTCTTT
TRBJ1-2,TRBV12-3/TRBV12-4,TRBD1,once,CASSYLGQGARGYTF,TGTGCCAGCTCTTATCTGGGACAGGGGGCGAGGGGCTACACCTTC
TRBJ1-5,TRBV7-8,TRBD1,.,CASSLEQGRNQPQHF,TGTGCCAGCAGCTTAGAACAGGGGAGAAATCAGCCCCAGCATTTT
TRBJ2-5,TRBV12-3/TRBV12-4,.,.,CASSLGLFQETQYF,TGTGCCAGCAGTTTGGGGCTGTTCCAAGAGACCCAGTACTTC
TRBJ1-4,TRBV28,TRBD1,few,CASRPTGERGEKLFF,TGTGCCAGCAGACCCACAGGGGAAAGAGGGGAAAAACTGTTTTTT
TRBJ1-5,TRBV27,TRBD1,.,CASKAGGLSNQPQHF,TGTGCCAGCAAGGCAGGGGGGCTCAGCAATCAGCCCCAGCATTTT
TRBJ1-2,TRBV25-1,.,.,CASSWDGGEGYTF,TGTGCCAGCAGTTGGGACGGGGGGGAAGGCTACACCTTC
TRBJ1-4,TRBV29-1,.,.,CSVLQLSNEKLFF,TGCAGCGTTCTACAGTTGTCTAATGAAAAACTGTTTTTT
TRBJ1-2,TRBV18,.,few,CASSPWRDQQSYGYTF,TGTGCCAGCTCACCCTGGCGGGACCAGCAATCCTATGGCTACACCTTC
TRBJ1-1,TRBV4-2,.,many,CASSQARLNTEAFF,TGTGCCAGCAGCCAAGCCCGACTGAACACTGAAGCTTTCTTT
TRBJ1-6,TRBV27,.,few,CASTAGRNSPLHF,TGTGCCAGCACCGCCGGACGGAATTCACCCCTCCACTTT
TRBJ1-1,TRBV12-3/TRBV12-4,.,many,CASSLGRGTEAFF,TGTGCCAGCAGTTTAGGACGGGGAACTGAAGCTTTCTTT
TRBJ1-4,TRBV6-6,.,few,CASNAGRNEKLFF,TGTGCCAGCAACGCTGGACGGAATGAAAAACTGTTTTTT
TRBJ1-6,TRBV10-3,.,.,CAISESKVAPFSSPLHF,TGTGCCATCAGTGAGTCGAAGGTCGCACCCTTTTCTTCACCCCTCCACTTT
TRBJ1-2,TRBV28,.,.,CASSREGGYTF,TGTGCCAGCAGTAGGGAAGGTGGCTACACCTTC
TRBJ1-1,TRBV29-1,.,few,CSVKFVGPRNTEAFF,TGCAGCGTAAAATTTGTGGGACCTAGGAACACTGAAGCTTTCTTT
TRBJ2-3,TRBV27,.,.,CASSPGSRTDTQYF,TGTGCCAGCAGTCCCGGGTCTCGCACAGATACGCAGTATTTT
TRBJ1-3,TRBV20-1,.,.,CSASPPEFTGAGNTIYF,TGCAGTGCTAGTCCCCCGGAGTTTACAGGAGCTGGAAACACCATATATTTT
TRBJ2-1,TRBV12-3/TRBV12-4,TRBD1,few,CASSFYPGQGHWNEQFF,TGTGCCAGCAGTTTTTATCCGGGACAGGGCCACTGGAATGAGCAGTTCTTC
TRBJ2-5,TRBV25-1,.,.,CASSVQETQYF,TGTGCCAGCAGTGTACAGGAGACCCAGTACTTC
TRBJ1-2,TRBV12-3/TRBV12-4,.,.,CASIKRGRGLYGYTF,TGTGCCAGCATCAAGCGCGGCAGGGGACTCTATGGCTACACCTTC
TRBJ1-6,TRBV2,.,.,CASKGGPLHF,TGTGCCAGCAAGGGTGGCCCCCTCCACTTT
TRBJ1-6,TRBV6-5,.,few,CASSPRSRQNNSPLHF,TGTGCCAGCAGCCCGCGGAGTCGTCAGAATAATTCACCCCTCCACTTT
TRBJ2-5,TRBV6-2/TRBV6-3,.,few,CASSLPTGTQYF,TGTGCCAGCAGTTTGCCAACAGGGACCCAGTACTTC
TRBJ1-4,TRBV5-1,.,few,CASSLEADEKLFF,TGCGCCAGCAGCTTGGAGGCGGATGAAAAACTGTTTTTT
TRBJ1-1,TRBV7-3,.,few,CASSLTGGAPNTEAFF,TGTGCCAGCAGCTTAACGGGGGGCGCTCCGAACACTGAAGCTTTCTTT
TRBJ2-5,TRBV3-1,.,few,CASSHPRAGGLHLVETQYF,TGTGCCAGCAGCCATCCCAGGGCAGGCGGCTTACATCTTGTAGAGACCCAGTACTTC
TRBJ2-1,TRBV24-1,.,once,CATSDPRENEQFF,TGTGCCACCAGTGACCCCAGGGAAAATGAGCAGTTCTTC
TRBJ2-1,TRBV7-9,.,few,CASSSSGAINEQFF,TGTGCCAGCAGCTCTTCTGGGGCGATCAATGAGCAGTTCTTC